In its sample, the clone carrying this TCR beta chain was seen a few times. The antigen is unknown. Assembly of TCR beta libraries relied on iRepertoire HTBI primers together with Arm-PCR of CDR3 regions. TCRdb used MiXCR to reprocess the multiplex PCR reads, holding one entry per CDR3 protein. The data hold 650,000 to 850,000 distinct CDR3 sequences, with roughly 30% observed a single time. The data are from a study of regulatory T cells in long-lasting Graves disease. As to time point: persistent/refractory GD, antithyroid drugs over 5 years with positive TRAb. Scientists built the TCR library using RNA that was extracted from PBMCs. By American Thyroid Association guidelines, Graves' disease was diagnosed in the cohort. Germline V gene lookup returns CDR1 MNHEY and CDR2 SMNVEV (reference sequence). V was trimmed by 1 base and J by 5 bases, leaving 14 bases between them. The CDR3 is 15 amino acids.

Study-level findings and limits: Persistent disease favored TRBV28, TRBJ1-2 and TRBJ2-5.

Source: peripheral blood mononuclear cells (PBMCs), taken when the disease was refractory, from a patient treated with antithyroid drugs. The TCR originated in a female donor with Graves disease. The genes are TRBV27 and TRBJ1-1; D may be TRBD1 (5 bases). The CDR3 coding sequence is TGTGCCAGCAGTTTATTGGGAGGGGCGAATACTGAAGCTTTCTTT. Translation gives CASSLLGGANTEAFF.